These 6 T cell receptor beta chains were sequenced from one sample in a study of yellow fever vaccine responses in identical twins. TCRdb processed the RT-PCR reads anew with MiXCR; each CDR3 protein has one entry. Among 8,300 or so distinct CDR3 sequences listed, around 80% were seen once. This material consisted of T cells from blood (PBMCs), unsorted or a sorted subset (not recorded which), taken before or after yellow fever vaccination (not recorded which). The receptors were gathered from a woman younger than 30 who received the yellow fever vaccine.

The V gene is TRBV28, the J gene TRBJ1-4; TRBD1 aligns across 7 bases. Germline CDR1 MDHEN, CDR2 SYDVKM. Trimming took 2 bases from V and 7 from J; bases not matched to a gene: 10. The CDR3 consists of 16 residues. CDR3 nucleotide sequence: TGTGCCAGCAGTTTACAGGGGGGTGCGCTAGGTGAAAAACTGTTTTTT. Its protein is CASSLQGGALGEKLFF.

The CDR3 DNA reads TGTGCCAGCAGCCCGCCGGGGAGGGACACTGAAGCTTTCTTT. Residues: CASSPPGRDTEAFF. The chain couples TRBV7-9 to TRBJ1-1; no reliable D call. The CDR3 runs 14 residues. Trimming removed 5 bases at V and 3 bases at J, with 13 bases between. Germline V gene data show CDR1 as SEHNR and CDR2 as FQNEAQ (reference sequence).

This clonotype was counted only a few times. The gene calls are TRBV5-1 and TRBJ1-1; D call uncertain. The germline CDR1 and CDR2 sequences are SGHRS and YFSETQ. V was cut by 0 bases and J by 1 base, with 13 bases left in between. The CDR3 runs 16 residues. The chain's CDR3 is CASSLGHAAGNTEAFF. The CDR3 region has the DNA TGCGCCAGCAGCTTGGGTCACGCGGCAGGGAACACTGAAGCTTTCTTT.

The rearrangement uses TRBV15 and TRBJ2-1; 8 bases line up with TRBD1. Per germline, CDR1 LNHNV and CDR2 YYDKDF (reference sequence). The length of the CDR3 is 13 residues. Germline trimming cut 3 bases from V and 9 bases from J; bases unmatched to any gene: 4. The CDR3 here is CATSSNTGGEQFF. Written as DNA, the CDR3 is TGTGCCACCAGCAGTAATACAGGGGGTGAGCAGTTCTTC.

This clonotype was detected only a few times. The CDR3 DNA reads TGTGCCAGCAGCCTGTCCGGGGGCCCCTACAATGAGCAGTTCTTC. This sequence encodes CASSLSGGPYNEQFF. This chain uses TRBV11-1 with TRBJ2-1; TRBD1 or TRBD2 may be the D gene (6 bases each). The germline CDR1 and CDR2 sequences are SGHAT and FQDESV (reference sequence). The CDR3 sequence is 15 residues long. V was cut by 5 bases and J by 2 bases, with 13 bases left in between. Full variable domain (remainder filled in from reference TRBV11-1 and TRBJ2-1): EAEVAQSPRYKITEKSQAVAFWCDPISGHATLYWYRQILGQGPELLVQFQDESVVDDSQLPKDRFSAERLKGVDSTLKIQPAELGDSAMYLCASSLSGGPYNEQFFGPGTRLTVL.

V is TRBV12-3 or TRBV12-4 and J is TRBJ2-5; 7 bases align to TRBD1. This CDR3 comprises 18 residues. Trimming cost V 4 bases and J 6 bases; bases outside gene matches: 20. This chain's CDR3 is CASSYLGEQGKSLKTQYF. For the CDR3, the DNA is TGTGCCAGCAGTTACTTGGGGGAACAGGGGAAATCCTTGAAGACCCAGTACTTC.